The 15 T cell receptor beta chains presented below share a single source sample, sequenced in a study of blood T cells in healthy people across ages. A second PCR, run for about 7 to 11 cycles, used a sample-barcoded 5' primer plus a J-beta primer mix. TCRdb redid the calling of the 5' RACE reads with MiXCR, one entry per CDR3 protein. The table has around 500,000 distinct CDR3 sequences, over 25% seen once; the top ten hold over 3.5%. Another study also made use of these data, one on T cells of mothers and their children.

Sequenced material: blood. The receptors shown here come from a boy under 10 years old in good health.

J is TRBJ2-7 and V is TRBV20-1; TRBD2 is a possible D gene (6 bases). CDR3 length: 15 residues. V dropped 1 base and J dropped 3 bases, with 16 bases sitting between them. CDR1 is DFQATT, CDR2 SNEGSKA, per germline (reference sequence). The CDR3 bases are TGCAGTGCTAGAGCGTCAGGCGGGATTGGCTACGAGCAGTACTTC. Translated, it gives CSARASGGIGYEQYF.

This clonotype was counted a few times. J is TRBJ2-3 and V is TRBV7-3, with 8 bases that match TRBD1. Germline values: CDR1 SGHTA, CDR2 FQGTGA. The CDR3 spans 15 residues. The junction had 6 bases not matched to a gene; V was cut back by 3 bases and J by 4 bases. This chain's CDR3 is CASSLYSGGADTQYF. The CDR3 coding sequence is TGTGCCAGCAGCTTGTATTCAGGGGGCGCAGATACGCAGTATTTT.

This clonotype was observed a few times. V usage is TRBV29-1 and J usage is TRBJ2-5; 8 bases map to TRBD2. The J call may be in error: the DNA end matches TRBJ2-1 better. Germline values: CDR1 SQVTM, CDR2 ANQGSEA. The CDR3 covers 16 residues. The CDR3 DNA reads as TGCAGCGTTCCGAGAATGAGCGGGAGTTCGGGATCTGAGCAGTTCTTC. Translation: CSVPRMSGSSGSEQFF.

The CDR3 region has the DNA TGCGCCAGCAGCTTGGAACTGGGGGCAGGAGAGACCCAGTACTTC. Residues: CASSLELGAGETQYF. The V and J genes are TRBV5-1 and TRBJ2-5; tentative D call: TRBD1 (6 bases). The germline V gene encodes CDR1 SGHRS and CDR2 YFSETQ. Trimming cost V 0 bases and J 4 bases, with 13 bases left between them. The CDR3 loop spans 15 amino acids.

This chain uses TRBV20-1 with TRBJ2-1; 7 nucleotides line up with TRBD2. J lost 1 base, V lost 3 bases, and 6 bases had no gene match. CDR3 size: 15 residues. The germline CDR1 and CDR2 sequences are DFQATT and SNEGSKA (reference sequence). This CDR3 reads CSARELALSYNEQFF. The CDR3 DNA follows: TGCAGTGCTAGGGAACTAGCGTTGTCCTACAATGAGCAGTTCTTC.

As regards this clonotype: The germline gene is not matched at one end of the junction; a read error may be the cause. This chain connects TRBV14 to TRBJ2-5, with 10 bases that match TRBD2. The closer fit of TRBJ2-1 to the DNA end suggests the J call may be wrong. Per the germline V gene, CDR1 is SGHDN and CDR2 is FVKESK. There are 15 residues in the CDR3. CDR3 nucleotide sequence: TGTGCCAGCAGCCAAGTAGCGGGGGGATACAATGAACAGTTCTTC. Translated: CASSQVAGGYNEQFF.

This clonotype was detected only a few times. This rearrangement joins TRBV9 to TRBJ1-4, with D possibly being TRBD1 (6 bases). CDR1 is SGDLS and CDR2 is YYNGEE in the germline V gene. The V end was cut by 4 bases, the J end by 5 bases, with 15 bases between. The CDR3 contains 15 residues. The CDR3 reads CASSPRQGHNEKLFF. In DNA, the CDR3 is TGTGCCAGCAGCCCCCGGCAGGGACACAATGAAAAACTGTTTTTT.

In this sample, this clonotype turned up many times. As DNA, the CDR3 is TGTGCCAGCAGTAACAGGGGCAAGAATTACGAGCAGTACTTC. Translated, it gives CASSNRGKNYEQYF. The rearrangement links TRBV12-3 or TRBV12-4 to TRBJ2-7, with TRBD1 identical over 7 bases. Unmatched junction bases numbered 8, after V lost 5 bases and J lost 4 bases. The CDR3 spans 14 residues.

A few counts support this clonotype. The chain carries TRBV12-3 or TRBV12-4 and TRBJ2-5, with a tentative D call TRBD1 (6 bases). V gave up 2 bases and J gave up 2 bases, with 12 bases separating them. The CDR3 totals 15 residues. Here the CDR3 DNA reads TGTGCCAGCAGTTTATCCCTAGGACAGCAAGAGACCCAGTACTTC. Translated: CASSLSLGQQETQYF.

This rearrangement joins TRBV12-3 or TRBV12-4 to TRBJ2-5, with D maybe TRBD1 (5 bases). Gene TRBJ2-7 matches the end of the DNA better, so the J call may be wrong. This CDR3 comprises 15 residues. The CDR3 nucleotides read TGTGCCAGCAGGGTGGACACCGTGGGCTCCTACGAGCAGTACTTC. This sequence encodes CASRVDTVGSYEQYF.

A few counts support this clonotype. V gene TRBV4-2 combines with J gene TRBJ1-2; D gene unclear. CDR1 LGHNA and CDR2 YNFKEQ come from the germline V gene. The CDR3 contains 14 residues. The germline V and J ends were trimmed by 1 base and 4 bases, with 10 bases remaining between them. The CDR3 is CASSQVSESYGYTF. CDR3 bases: TGTGCCAGCAGCCAAGTGTCGGAGTCCTATGGCTACACCTTC.

The chain uses TRBV7-9 and TRBJ1-3; D is unresolved. Per the germline V gene, CDR1 is SEHNR and CDR2 is FQNEAQ (reference sequence). Trimming left V 5 bases short and J 0 bases short, with 11 bases between. This CDR3 spans 15 amino acids. The CDR3 DNA follows: TGTGCCAGCAGCCCCGAGGTCAGCTCTGGAAACACCATATATTTT. Amino acids: CASSPEVSSGNTIYF. Drawing the rest from reference TRBV7-9 and TRBJ1-3, the complete variable domain is DTGVSQNPRHKITKRGQNVTFRCDPISEHNRLYWYRQTLGQGPEFLTYFQNEAQLEKSRLLSDRFSAERPKGSFSTLEIQRTEQGDSAMYLCASSPEVSSGNTIYFGEGSWLTVV.

This sequence joins TRBV6-1 and TRBJ2-3; no clear D gene. Between the trimmed V and J ends, which lost 2 bases and 2 bases, there was a span of 14 bases. Germline loops: CDR1 MNHNS, CDR2 SASEGT. CDR3 length: 16 amino acids. The CDR3 region has the DNA TGTGCCAGCAGTGAAATAGGACGGAAAAACACAGATACGCAGTATTTT. It is translated as CASSEIGRKNTDTQYF.

This clonotype has only a few counts. The J gene is TRBJ2-7, the V gene TRBV7-2, with 13 nucleotides matching TRBD2. Germline V CDR1 and CDR2: SGHTA, FQGNSA. The V gene end was trimmed by 3 bases and the J gene end by 0 bases; junction bases not matched to a gene: 11. The CDR3 spans 19 residues. The CDR3 sequence: CASSFGLAGANIRSYEQYF. The CDR3 DNA reads as TGTGCCAGCAGCTTCGGACTAGCGGGGGCGAATATTCGCTCCTACGAGCAGTACTTC.

This chain connects TRBV29-1 to TRBJ1-2, with D uncertain. V was pared by 4 bases and J by 6 bases, with 6 bases between. Germline V CDR1 and CDR2: SQVTM, ANQGSEA. The CDR3 is 10 residues long. The CDR3 is CSVAENGYTF. The CDR3 DNA sequence: TGCAGCGTTGCCGAGAATGGCTACACCTTC.